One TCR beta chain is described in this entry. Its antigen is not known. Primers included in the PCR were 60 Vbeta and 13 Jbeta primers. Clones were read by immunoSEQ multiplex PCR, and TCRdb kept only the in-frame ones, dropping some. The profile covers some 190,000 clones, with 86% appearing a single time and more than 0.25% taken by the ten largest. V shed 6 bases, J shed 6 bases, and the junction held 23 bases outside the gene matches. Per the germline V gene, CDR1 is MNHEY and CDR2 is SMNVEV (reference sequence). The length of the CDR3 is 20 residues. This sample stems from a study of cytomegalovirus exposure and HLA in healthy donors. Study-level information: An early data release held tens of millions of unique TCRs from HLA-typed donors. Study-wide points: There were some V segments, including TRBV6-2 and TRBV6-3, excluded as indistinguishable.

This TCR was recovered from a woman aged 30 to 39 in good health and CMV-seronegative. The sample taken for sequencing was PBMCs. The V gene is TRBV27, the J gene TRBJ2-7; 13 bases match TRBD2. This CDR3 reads CASSPSHPGLAGAQVAEQYF. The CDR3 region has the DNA TGTGCCAGCAGCCCCAGCCACCCCGGACTAGCGGGAGCACAGGTCGCCGAGCAGTACTTC.